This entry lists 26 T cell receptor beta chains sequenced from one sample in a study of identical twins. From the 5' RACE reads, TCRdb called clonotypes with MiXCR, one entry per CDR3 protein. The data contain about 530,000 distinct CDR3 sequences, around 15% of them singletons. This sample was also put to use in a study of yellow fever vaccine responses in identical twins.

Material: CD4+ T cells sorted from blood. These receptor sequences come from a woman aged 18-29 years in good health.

The chain's CDR3 is CASSVGVYTGELFF. Written as DNA, the CDR3 is TGTGCCAGCAGCGTGGGGGTTTACACCGGGGAGCTGTTTTTT. The J gene is TRBJ2-2, the V gene TRBV9; the D gene could be TRBD1 or TRBD2 (5 bases each). CDR3 length: 14 residues. The ends were cut back, 2 bases at V and 3 bases at J, with 8 bases in the middle. From germline, CDR1 is SGDLS and CDR2 YYNGEE.

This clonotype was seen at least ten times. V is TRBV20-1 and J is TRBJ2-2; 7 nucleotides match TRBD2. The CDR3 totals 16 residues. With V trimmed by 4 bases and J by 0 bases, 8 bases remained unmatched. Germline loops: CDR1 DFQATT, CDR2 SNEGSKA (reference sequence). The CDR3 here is CSAMARDYTNTGELFF. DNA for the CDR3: TGCAGTGCTATGGCACGGGACTATACGAACACCGGGGAGCTGTTTTTT.

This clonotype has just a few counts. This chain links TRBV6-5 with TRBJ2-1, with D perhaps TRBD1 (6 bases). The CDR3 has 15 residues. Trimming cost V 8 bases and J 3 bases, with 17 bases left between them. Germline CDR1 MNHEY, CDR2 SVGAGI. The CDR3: CASCIESTGYNEQFF. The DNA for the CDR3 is TGTGCCAGCTGTATCGAATCGACAGGCTACAATGAGCAGTTCTTC.

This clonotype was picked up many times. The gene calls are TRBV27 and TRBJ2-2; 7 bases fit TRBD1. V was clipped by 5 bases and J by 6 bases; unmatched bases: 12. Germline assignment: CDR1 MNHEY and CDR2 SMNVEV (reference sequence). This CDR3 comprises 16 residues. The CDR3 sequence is CASSVFSDRPPGELFF. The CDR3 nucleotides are TGTGCCAGCAGTGTTTTTTCGGACAGGCCGCCCGGGGAGCTGTTTTTT.

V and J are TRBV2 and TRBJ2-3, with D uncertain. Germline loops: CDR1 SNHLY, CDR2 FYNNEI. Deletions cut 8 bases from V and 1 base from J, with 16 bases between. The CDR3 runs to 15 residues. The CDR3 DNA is TGTGCCAGCTCCAATAGTCTAAGTGGCACAGATACGCAGTATTTT. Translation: CASSNSLSGTDTQYF.

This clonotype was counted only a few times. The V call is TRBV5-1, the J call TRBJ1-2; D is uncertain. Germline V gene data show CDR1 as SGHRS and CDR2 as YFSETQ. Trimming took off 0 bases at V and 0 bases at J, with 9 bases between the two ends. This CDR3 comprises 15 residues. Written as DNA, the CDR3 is TGCGCCAGCAGCTTGGGACTTCAAGCTAACTATGGCTACACCTTC. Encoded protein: CASSLGLQANYGYTF.

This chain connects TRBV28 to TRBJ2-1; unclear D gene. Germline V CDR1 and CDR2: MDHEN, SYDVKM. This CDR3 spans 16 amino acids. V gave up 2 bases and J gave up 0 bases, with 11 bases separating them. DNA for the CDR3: TGTGCCAGCAGTTTACTGGCGGCAAGCTCCTACAATGAGCAGTTCTTC. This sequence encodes CASSLLAASSYNEQFF.

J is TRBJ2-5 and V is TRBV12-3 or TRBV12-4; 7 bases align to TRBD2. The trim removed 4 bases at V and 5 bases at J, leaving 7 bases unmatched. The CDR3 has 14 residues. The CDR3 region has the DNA TGTGCCAGCAGTTGGCTAGCGGAGGCGGAGACCCAGTACTTC. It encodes CASSWLAEAETQYF.

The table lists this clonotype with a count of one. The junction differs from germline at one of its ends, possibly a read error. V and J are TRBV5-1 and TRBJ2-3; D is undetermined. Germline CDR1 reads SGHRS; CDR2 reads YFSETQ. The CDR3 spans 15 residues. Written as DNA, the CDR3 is TGCGCCAGCAGCAGGGATTTGCCAAGCACAGATACGCGGTATTTT. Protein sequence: CASSRDLPSTDTRYF. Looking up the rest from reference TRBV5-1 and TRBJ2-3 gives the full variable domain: KAGVTQTPRYLIKTRGQQVTLSCSPISGHRSVSWYQQTPGQGLQFLFEYFSETQRNKGNFPGRFSGRQFSNSRSEMNVSTLELGDSALYLCASSRDLPSTDTRYFGPGTRLTVL.

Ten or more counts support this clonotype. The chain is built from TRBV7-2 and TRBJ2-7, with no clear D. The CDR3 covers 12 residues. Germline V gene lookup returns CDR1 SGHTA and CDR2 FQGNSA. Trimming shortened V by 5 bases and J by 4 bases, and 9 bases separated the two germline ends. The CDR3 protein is CASSGNAYEQYF. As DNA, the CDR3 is TGTGCCAGCAGCGGGAACGCTTACGAGCAGTACTTC.

The CDR3 nucleotides read TGTGCCAGCAGTGTGGGGGGTAGCACAGATACGCAGTATTTT. Amino acid sequence: CASSVGGSTDTQYF. The V call is TRBV28, the J call TRBJ2-3, with D possibly being TRBD2 (6 bases). Per the germline V gene, CDR1 is MDHEN and CDR2 is SYDVKM. The CDR3 sequence is 14 residues long. The V end was cut by 5 bases, the J end by 0 bases, with 9 bases between.

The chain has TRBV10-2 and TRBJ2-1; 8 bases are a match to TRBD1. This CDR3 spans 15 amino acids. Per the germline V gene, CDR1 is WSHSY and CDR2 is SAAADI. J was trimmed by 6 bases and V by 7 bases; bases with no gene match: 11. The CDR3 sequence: CASIGRGLASNEQFF. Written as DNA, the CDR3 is TGCGCCAGCATCGGCAGGGGGCTAGCTAGCAATGAGCAGTTCTTC.

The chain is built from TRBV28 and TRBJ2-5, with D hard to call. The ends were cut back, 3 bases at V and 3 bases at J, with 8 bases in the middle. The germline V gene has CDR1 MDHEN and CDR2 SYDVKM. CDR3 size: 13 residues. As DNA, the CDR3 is TGTGCCAGCAGTTTGGGTGATGAAGAGACCCAGTACTTC. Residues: CASSLGDEETQYF.

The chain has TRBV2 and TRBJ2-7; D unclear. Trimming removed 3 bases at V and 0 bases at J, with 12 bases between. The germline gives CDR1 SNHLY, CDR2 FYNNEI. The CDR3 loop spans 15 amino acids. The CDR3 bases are TGTGCCAGCAGTGACTCCCTTTCAGGCTCCTACGAGCAGTACTTC. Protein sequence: CASSDSLSGSYEQYF.

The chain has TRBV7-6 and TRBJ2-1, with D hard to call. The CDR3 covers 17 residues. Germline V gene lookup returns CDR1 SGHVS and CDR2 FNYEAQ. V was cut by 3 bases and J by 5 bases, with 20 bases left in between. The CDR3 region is CASSFRKSFPFNNEQFF. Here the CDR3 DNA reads TGTGCCAGCAGCTTCCGAAAGAGTTTTCCATTCAACAATGAGCAGTTCTTC.

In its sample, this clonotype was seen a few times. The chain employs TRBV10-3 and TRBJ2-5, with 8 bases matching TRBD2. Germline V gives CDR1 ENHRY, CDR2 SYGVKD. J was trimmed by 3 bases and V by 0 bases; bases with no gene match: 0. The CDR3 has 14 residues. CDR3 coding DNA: TGTGCCATCAGTGAGTCTAGCGGGGAAGAGACCCAGTACTTC. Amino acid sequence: CAISESSGEETQYF.

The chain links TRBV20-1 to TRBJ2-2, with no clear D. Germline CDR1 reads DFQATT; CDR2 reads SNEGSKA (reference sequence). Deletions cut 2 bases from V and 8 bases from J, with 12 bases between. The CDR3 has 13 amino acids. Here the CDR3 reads CSARLDEVGELFF. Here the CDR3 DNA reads TGCAGTGCTAGACTGGACGAGGTGGGGGAGCTGTTTTTT.

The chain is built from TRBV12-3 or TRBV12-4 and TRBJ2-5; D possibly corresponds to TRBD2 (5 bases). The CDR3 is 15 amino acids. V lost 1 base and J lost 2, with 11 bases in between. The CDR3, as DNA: TGTGCCAGCAGTTTAGGGCTCCGCGGGCAAGAGACCCAGTACTTC. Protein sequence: CASSLGLRGQETQYF.

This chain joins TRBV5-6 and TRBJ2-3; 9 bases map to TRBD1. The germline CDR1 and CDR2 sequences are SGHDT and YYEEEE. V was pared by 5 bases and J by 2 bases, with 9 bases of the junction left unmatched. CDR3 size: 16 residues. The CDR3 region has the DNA TGTGCCAGCAGGACCCTGGGACAGGGTGACACAGATACGCAGTATTTT. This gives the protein CASRTLGQGDTDTQYF.

The CDR3 loop is CASSQVRVTSYEQYF. The DNA of the CDR3 is TGTGCCAGCAGCCAAGTAAGGGTAACCTCCTACGAGCAGTACTTC. J is TRBJ2-7 and V is TRBV3-1; D remains ambiguous. Germline-derived CDR1 and CDR2 are LGHDT and YNNKEL (reference sequence). Trimming removed 1 base at V and 0 bases at J, with 10 bases between. The CDR3 loop spans 15 amino acids.

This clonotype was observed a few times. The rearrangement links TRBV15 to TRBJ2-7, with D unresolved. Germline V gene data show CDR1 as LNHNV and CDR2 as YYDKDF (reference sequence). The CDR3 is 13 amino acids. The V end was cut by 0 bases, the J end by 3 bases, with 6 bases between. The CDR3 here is CATSRDRYYEQYF. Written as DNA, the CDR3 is TGTGCCACCAGCAGAGACAGGTACTACGAGCAGTACTTC.

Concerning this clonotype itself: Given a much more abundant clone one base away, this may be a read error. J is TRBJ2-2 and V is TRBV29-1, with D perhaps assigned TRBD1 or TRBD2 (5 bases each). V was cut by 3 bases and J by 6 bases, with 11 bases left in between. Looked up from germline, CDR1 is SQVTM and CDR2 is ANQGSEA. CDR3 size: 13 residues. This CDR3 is CSVDGGDAGELFF. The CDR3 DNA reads TGCAGCGTTGATGGGGGAGACGCCGGGGAGCTGTTTTTT.

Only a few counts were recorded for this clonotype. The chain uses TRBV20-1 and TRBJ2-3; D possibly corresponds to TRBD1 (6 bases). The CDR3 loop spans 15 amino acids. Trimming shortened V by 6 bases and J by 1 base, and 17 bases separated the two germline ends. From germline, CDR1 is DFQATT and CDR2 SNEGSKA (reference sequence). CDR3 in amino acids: CSADAAWTGTDTQYF. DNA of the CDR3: TGCAGTGCAGACGCGGCTTGGACAGGCACAGATACGCAGTATTTT.

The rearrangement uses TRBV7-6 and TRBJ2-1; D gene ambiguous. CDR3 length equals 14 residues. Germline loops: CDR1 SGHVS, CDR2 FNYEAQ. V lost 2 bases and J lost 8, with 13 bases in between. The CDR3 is CASSLMGPSDEQFF. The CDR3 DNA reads TGTGCCAGCAGCTTAATGGGCCCCTCGGATGAGCAGTTCTTC.

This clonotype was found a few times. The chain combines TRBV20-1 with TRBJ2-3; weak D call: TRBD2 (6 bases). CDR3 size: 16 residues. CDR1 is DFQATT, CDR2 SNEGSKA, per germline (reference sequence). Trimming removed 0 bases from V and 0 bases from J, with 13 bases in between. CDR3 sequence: CSARDMGGGSTDTQYF. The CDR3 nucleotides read TGCAGTGCTAGAGATATGGGGGGAGGAAGCACAGATACGCAGTATTTT.

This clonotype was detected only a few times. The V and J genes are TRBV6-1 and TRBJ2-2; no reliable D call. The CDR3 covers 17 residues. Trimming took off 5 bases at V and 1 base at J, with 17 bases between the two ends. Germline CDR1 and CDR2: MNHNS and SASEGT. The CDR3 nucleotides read TGTGCCAGCAGTCGGATTAGGACGCTGCAGAACACCGGGGAGCTGTTTTTT. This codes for CASSRIRTLQNTGELFF.